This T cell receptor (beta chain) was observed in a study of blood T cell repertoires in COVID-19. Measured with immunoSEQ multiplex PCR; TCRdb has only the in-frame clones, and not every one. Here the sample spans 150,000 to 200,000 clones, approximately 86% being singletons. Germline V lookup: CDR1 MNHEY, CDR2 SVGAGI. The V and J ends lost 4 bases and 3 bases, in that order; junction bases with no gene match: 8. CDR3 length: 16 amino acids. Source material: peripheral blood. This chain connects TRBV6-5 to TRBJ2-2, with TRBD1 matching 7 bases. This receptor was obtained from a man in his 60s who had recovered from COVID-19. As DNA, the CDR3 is TGTGCCAGCAGTTTCGCGACAGGGCGCGACACCGGGGAGCTGTTTTTT. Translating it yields CASSFATGRDTGELFF.